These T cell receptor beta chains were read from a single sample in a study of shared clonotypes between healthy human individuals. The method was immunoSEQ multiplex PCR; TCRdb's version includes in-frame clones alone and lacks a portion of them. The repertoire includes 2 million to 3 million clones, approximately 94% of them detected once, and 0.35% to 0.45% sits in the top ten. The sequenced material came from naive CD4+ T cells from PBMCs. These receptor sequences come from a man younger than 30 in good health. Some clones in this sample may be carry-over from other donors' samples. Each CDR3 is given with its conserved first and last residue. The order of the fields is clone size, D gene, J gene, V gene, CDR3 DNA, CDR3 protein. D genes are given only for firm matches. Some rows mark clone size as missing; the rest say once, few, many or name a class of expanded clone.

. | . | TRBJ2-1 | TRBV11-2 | TGTGCCAGCAGCCGGGTCCTAGCGTCCAATGAGCAGTTCTTC | CASSRVLASNEQFF
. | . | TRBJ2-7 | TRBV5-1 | TGCGCCAGCAGCTTGGACAGGGATTATGGGCAGTACTTC | CASSLDRDYGQYF
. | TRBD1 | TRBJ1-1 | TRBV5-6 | TGTACCAGCAGCTTGCCGGGACAGATGAACACTGAAGCTTTCTTT | CTSSLPGQMNTEAFF
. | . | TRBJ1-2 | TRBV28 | TGTGCCAGCACTCGATCCTCCTATGGCTACACCTTC | CASTRSSYGYTF
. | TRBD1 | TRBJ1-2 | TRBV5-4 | TGTGCCAGCTTTCCCAGACAGGGACTGGATGGCTACACCTTC | CASFPRQGLDGYTF
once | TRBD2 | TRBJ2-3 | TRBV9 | TGTGCCAGCAGCGTGGGGAGGGCCGTAGATACGCAGTATTTT | CASSVGRAVDTQYF
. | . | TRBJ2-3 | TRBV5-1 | TGCGCCAGCAGCTTATCTCCCGGAGGGGATACGCAGTATTTT | CASSLSPGGDTQYF
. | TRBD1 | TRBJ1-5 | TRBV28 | TGTGCCAGCAGCCTAGGACAGGGCAGCAATCAGCCCCAGCATTTT | CASSLGQGSNQPQHF
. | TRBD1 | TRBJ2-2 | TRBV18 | TGTGCCAGCTCACTACTCGCCGCAGGGGGAACGGCCGGGGAGCTGTTTTTT | CASSLLAAGGTAGELFF
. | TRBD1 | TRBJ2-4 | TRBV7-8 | TGTGCCAGCAGCCAAGGGGGCGTTGGGAACATTCAGTACTTC | CASSQGGVGNIQYF
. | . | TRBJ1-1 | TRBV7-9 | TGTGCCAGCACCCAACGAGGGGGGACTGAAGCTTTCTTT | CASTQRGGTEAFF
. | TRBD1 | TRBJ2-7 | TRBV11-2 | TGTGCCAGCAGCTTTGGACAGGCCTACGAGCAGTACTTC | CASSFGQAYEQYF
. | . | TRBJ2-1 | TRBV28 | TGTGCCAGCAGTTTCGCTAGCGCAAACTCCTACAATGAGCAGTTCTTC | CASSFASANSYNEQFF
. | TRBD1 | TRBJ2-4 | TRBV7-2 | TGTGCCAGCACCGAGGTCCCAGGGGGAAAAAACATTCAGTACTTC | CASTEVPGGKNIQYF
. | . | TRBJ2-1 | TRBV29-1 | TGCAGCGTTTGGTTTGGGCTAGTACGAGCCGAGCAGTTCTTC | CSVWFGLVRAEQFF
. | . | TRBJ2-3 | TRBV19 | TGTGCCAGTAGTCTGTCTAGTTGGGCTCAAGATACGCAGTATTTT | CASSLSSWAQDTQYF
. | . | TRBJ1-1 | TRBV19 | TGTGCCAGTAGTATAGGGGGCAGTGAAGCTTTCTTT | CASSIGGSEAFF
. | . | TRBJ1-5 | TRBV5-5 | TGTGCCAGCAGCAAACAGTTCTATAGCAATCAGCCCCAGCATTTT | CASSKQFYSNQPQHF
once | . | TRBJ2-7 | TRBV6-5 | TGTGCCACCAGGGACGGCTCCTACGAGCAGTACTTC | CATRDGSYEQYF
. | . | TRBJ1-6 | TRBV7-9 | TGTGCCAGCAGCTTAGCGATTATAAGGCGCTCCTATAATTCACCCCTCCACTTT | CASSLAIIRRSYNSPLHF
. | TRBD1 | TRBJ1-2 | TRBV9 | TGTGCCAGCAGCGTCCGACAGGGAGGCGATGGCTACACCTTC | CASSVRQGGDGYTF
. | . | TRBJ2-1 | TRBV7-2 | TGTGCCAGCAGCTTAGTCTTCGGAGGTTCTTCATACAATGAGCAGTTCTTC | CASSLVFGGSSYNEQFF